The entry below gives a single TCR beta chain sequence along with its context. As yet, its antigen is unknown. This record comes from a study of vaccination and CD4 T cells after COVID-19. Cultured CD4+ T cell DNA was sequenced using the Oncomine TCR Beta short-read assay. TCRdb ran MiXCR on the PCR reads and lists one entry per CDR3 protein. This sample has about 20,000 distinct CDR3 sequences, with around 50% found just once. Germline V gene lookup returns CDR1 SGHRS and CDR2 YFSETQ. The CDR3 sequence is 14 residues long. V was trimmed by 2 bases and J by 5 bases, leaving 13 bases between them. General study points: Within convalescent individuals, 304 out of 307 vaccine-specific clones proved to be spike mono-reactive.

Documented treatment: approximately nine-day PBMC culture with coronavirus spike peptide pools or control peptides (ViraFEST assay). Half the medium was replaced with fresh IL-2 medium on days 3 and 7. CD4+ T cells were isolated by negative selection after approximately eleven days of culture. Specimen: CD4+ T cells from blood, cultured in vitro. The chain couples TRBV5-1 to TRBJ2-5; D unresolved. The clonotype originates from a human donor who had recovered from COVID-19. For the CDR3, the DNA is TGCGCCAGCAGCTTTAGTACCCGGGTGGAGACCCAGTACTTC. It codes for CASSFSTRVETQYF.